These 23 T cell receptor beta chains share one sample of origin, sequenced in a study of Ad26.COV2.S vaccination and SARS-CoV-2 variants. Treatment denoted: some 20 received Ad26.COV2.S at low or high dose, single or two shots; roughly five received placebo; per-sample allocation not given. Samples were taken on day 63 after the first vaccine or placebo injection. Produced via immunoSEQ multiplex PCR; TCRdb's table is partial and in-frame only. This table has a few hundred thousand clones, roughly 88% appearing once. This material consisted of peripheral blood, taken in a trial of Ad26.COV2.S vaccine versus placebo. These receptor sequences come from a person between 18 and 65 years old who received the Ad26.COV2.S COVID-19 vaccine or a placebo.

As for this clone: A read error is likely, as this CDR3 ends without the conserved phenylalanine or tryptophan. It is unclear where the CDR3 begins or ends on the DNA, so no DNA is shown, and the CDR3 is as TCRdb lists it. The chain couples TRBV29-1 to TRBJ1-2. The germline CDR1 and CDR2 sequences are SQVTM and ANQGSEA. The CDR3 length is 11 residues, termini included. CDR3 loop: CSVEGSGRGNI.

The V gene is TRBV7-2, the J gene TRBJ2-6; possible D gene TRBD1, 5 bases. The V gene's germline CDR1 is SGHTA and CDR2 FQGNSA. V dropped 0 bases and J dropped 1 base, with 13 bases sitting between them. The CDR3 totals 18 residues. The CDR3 nucleotides are TGTGCCAGCAGCTTAGCTCGCAGGGCGCGATCTGGGGCCAACGTCCTGACTTTC. As protein: CASSLARRARSGANVLTF.

The J gene is TRBJ1-6, the V gene TRBV7-9, with TRBD1 identical over 8 bases. This CDR3 region has 16 residues. J gave up 9 bases and V 5 bases, and 12 bases lay outside the gene matches. Germline CDR1 SEHNR, CDR2 FQNEAQ (reference sequence). The chain's CDR3 is CASSPGQGFRGSPLHF. CDR3 bases: TGTGCCAGCAGCCCAGGACAGGGTTTTAGGGGTTCACCCCTCCACTTT.

The chain links TRBV5-1 to TRBJ1-4; D not resolved. This CDR3 comprises 15 residues. Trimming took off 2 bases at V and 2 bases at J, with 10 bases between the two ends. Germline assignment: CDR1 SGHRS and CDR2 YFSETQ. The CDR3, as DNA: TGCGCCAGCAGCTTCGAGAGGGCGACTAATGAAAAACTGTTTTTT. Its protein is CASSFERATNEKLFF.

This rearrangement joins TRBV7-9 to TRBJ1-4; possibly TRBD1 for D (6 bases). The germline gives CDR1 SEHNR, CDR2 FQNEAQ (reference sequence). The CDR3 sequence is 14 residues long. The V gene lost 6 bases and the J gene lost 5 bases, with 13 bases spanning the gap. Here the CDR3 DNA reads TGTGCCAGCAGTTTTCAGGGGAGGAATGAAAAACTGTTTTTT. It encodes CASSFQGRNEKLFF.

The rearrangement uses TRBV6-6 and TRBJ2-7, with D perhaps matching TRBD2 (6 bases). Germline CDR1 MNHNY, CDR2 SVGAGI (reference sequence). V gave up 0 bases and J gave up 3 bases, with 9 bases separating them. This CDR3 has 14 amino acids. The CDR3 loop reads CASSYSPGLYEQYF. CDR3 nucleotides: TGTGCCAGCAGTTACTCCCCGGGACTCTACGAGCAGTACTTC.

This sequence joins TRBV7-2 and TRBJ1-2; D not resolved. CDR1 and CDR2 (germline): SGHTA, FQGNSA. The CDR3 runs 14 residues. The ends were cut back, 5 bases at V and 7 bases at J, with 17 bases in the middle. In nucleotides, the CDR3 is TGTGCCAGCAGCCCCTCCCCGGATTCCATTGGCTACACCTTC. This sequence encodes CASSPSPDSIGYTF.

The V gene is TRBV30, the J gene TRBJ1-1; D is possibly TRBD1 (6 bases). The CDR3 sequence is 14 residues long. Germline V gene lookup returns CDR1 GTSNPN and CDR2 SVGIG (reference sequence). V shed 4 bases and J shed 10 bases, with 22 bases lying between them. The CDR3 sequence is CAWTQRGFIRGAFF. The CDR3 nucleotides are TGTGCCTGGACTCAAAGGGGGTTTATTCGCGGAGCTTTCTTT.

J is TRBJ2-7 and V is TRBV7-9; maybe TRBD1 (5 bases). The germline V gene encodes CDR1 SEHNR and CDR2 FQNEAQ (reference sequence). The CDR3 runs to 11 residues. With 3 bases removed from V and 6 bases from J, the gap between germline ends came to 6 bases. The CDR3 coding sequence is TGTGCCAGCAGCTTTCAGGGCGAGCAGTACTTC. Its protein product is CASSFQGEQYF.

The chain has TRBV5-1 and TRBJ2-1; 9 bases align to TRBD2. The CDR3 loop spans 15 amino acids. V gave up 4 bases and J gave up 5 bases; unmatched junction bases: 7. Germline lookup yields CDR1 SGHRS and CDR2 YFSETQ. CDR3 in DNA: TGCGCCAGCAGCGCAGGACTAGCGAGAAACAATGAGCAGTTCTTC. Protein: CASSAGLARNNEQFF.

The chain's CDR3 is CASSQAQGGSYGYTF. CDR3 sequence (DNA): TGTGCCAGCAGCCAAGCACAGGGTGGGAGCTATGGCTACACCTTC. This chain links TRBV3-1 (or the pseudogene TRBV3-2) with TRBJ1-2; D is perhaps TRBD1 (6 bases). The V and J ends lost 1 base and 4 bases respectively, with 13 bases between them. CDR3 length: 15 residues. Germline V gene data show CDR1 as LGHDT and CDR2 as YNNKEL (reference sequence).

V is TRBV7-9 and J is TRBJ1-1; 12 bases line up with TRBD1. V shed 5 bases, J shed 6 bases, and the junction held 7 bases outside the gene matches. Per germline, CDR1 SEHNR and CDR2 FQNEAQ (reference sequence). The CDR3 runs 15 residues. The CDR3 sequence: CASSEGQGARSEAFF. Written as DNA, the CDR3 is TGTGCCAGCAGCGAGGGACAGGGGGCTCGGTCTGAAGCTTTCTTT.

This chain uses TRBV12-3 or TRBV12-4 with TRBJ2-7, with 8 bases aligning to TRBD2. CDR3 length equals 13 residues. V lost 3 bases and J lost 5; bases outside the gene matches: 3. The CDR3 DNA follows: TGTGCCAGCAGTTTCGGGGGGGCCGACGAGCAGTACTTC. As protein: CASSFGGADEQYF.

This chain links TRBV6-5 with TRBJ1-6, with D unresolved. V lost 7 bases and J lost 0, with 7 bases in between. CDR1 and CDR2 (germline): MNHEY, SVGAGI. The CDR3 has 14 residues. Written as DNA, the CDR3 is TGTGCCAGCATAGAGAGCTCCTATAATTCACCCCTCCACTTT. Encoded protein: CASIESSYNSPLHF.

The V and J genes are TRBV7-9 and TRBJ2-5; D is unresolved. Germline loops: CDR1 SEHNR, CDR2 FQNEAQ (reference sequence). Between the trimmed V and J ends, which lost 5 bases and 5 bases, there was a span of 12 bases. This CDR3 contains 13 residues. The CDR3 sequence is CASSPRGWETQYF. CDR3 bases: TGTGCCAGCAGCCCCCGTGGGTGGGAGACCCAGTACTTC.

The rearrangement joins TRBV11-3 to TRBJ2-3; TRBD2 matches 8 bases. The CDR3 contains 16 residues. In germline, CDR1 is SGHNT, CDR2 YENEEA. V lost 5 bases to trimming and J lost 6 bases; unmatched junction nucleotides: 13. CDR3 amino acids: CASSPRLGGGSDTQYF. The DNA for the CDR3 is TGTGCCAGCAGCCCCCGATTGGGCGGGGGGAGCGATACGCAGTATTTT.

The chain has TRBV28 and TRBJ1-2; D is perhaps TRBD1 (6 bases). CDR3 size: 16 residues. The V and J ends lost 2 bases and 4 bases respectively, with 17 bases between them. Looked up from germline, CDR1 is MDHEN and CDR2 is SYDVKM. The CDR3 spells CASSLGDGGWVYGYTF. The CDR3 DNA reads TGTGCCAGCAGTTTAGGGGACGGGGGCTGGGTCTATGGCTACACCTTC.

The chain couples TRBV2 to TRBJ1-2, with D unclear. V was trimmed by 4 bases and J by 6 bases, leaving 30 bases between them. The CDR3 runs 19 residues. The V gene's germline CDR1 is SNHLY and CDR2 FYNNEI. The CDR3 DNA sequence: TGTGCCAGCAGTGGTGAATCAGGCGCAGGAGATTACAACTTGGATGGCTACACCTTC. The encoded protein is CASSGESGAGDYNLDGYTF.

The chain joins TRBV5-4 to TRBJ2-3; D might be TRBD1 (6 bases). The germline CDR1 and CDR2 sequences are SGHNT and YYREEE (reference sequence). There are 18 residues in the CDR3. V lost 4 bases and J lost 0, with 21 bases in between. The CDR3 reads CASSLRWGTRLSTDTQYF. The CDR3 coding sequence is TGTGCCAGCAGCCTACGGTGGGGGACACGCCTTAGCACAGATACGCAGTATTTT.

The count of this clone is one. The chain employs TRBV6-6 and TRBJ2-7; 10 bases align to TRBD2. This CDR3 contains 15 residues. Per germline, CDR1 MNHNY and CDR2 SVGAGI (reference sequence). V trimming: 4 bases; J trimming: 4 bases; junction bases outside the gene matches: 7. The CDR3 bases are TGTGCCAGCAGTTCCACCACTAGCGGGGATTACGAGCAGTACTTC. This translates into CASSSTTSGDYEQYF.

The J gene is TRBJ1-5, the V gene TRBV18; 10 nucleotides align to TRBD1. This CDR3 has 16 amino acids. J gave up 1 base and V 4 bases, and 4 bases lay outside the gene matches. In germline, CDR1 is KGHSH, CDR2 LQKENI. CDR3 region: CASSRGTGVSNQPQHF. The CDR3 DNA reads TGTGCCAGCTCACGCGGGACAGGGGTCAGCAATCAGCCCCAGCATTTT.

The rearrangement links TRBV6-2 or TRBV6-3 to TRBJ2-7; no reliable D call. Germline V lookup: CDR1 MNHEY, CDR2 SVGEGT. The CDR3 sequence is 13 residues long. With 4 bases removed from V and 3 bases from J, the gap between germline ends came to 10 bases. The CDR3 reads CASSSPYFYEQYF. The CDR3 nucleotides are TGTGCCAGCAGTTCCCCCTATTTCTACGAGCAGTACTTC.

The chain carries TRBV11-3 and TRBJ2-3; D perhaps matches TRBD2 (5 bases). V was trimmed by 0 bases and J by 4 bases, leaving 5 bases between them. This CDR3 has 13 amino acids. Germline V gene sequence: CDR1 SGHNT, CDR2 YENEEA. CDR3 nucleotide sequence: TGTGCCAGCAGCTTAGAGAGGGCAGATACGCAGTATTTT. Translating it yields CASSLERADTQYF.